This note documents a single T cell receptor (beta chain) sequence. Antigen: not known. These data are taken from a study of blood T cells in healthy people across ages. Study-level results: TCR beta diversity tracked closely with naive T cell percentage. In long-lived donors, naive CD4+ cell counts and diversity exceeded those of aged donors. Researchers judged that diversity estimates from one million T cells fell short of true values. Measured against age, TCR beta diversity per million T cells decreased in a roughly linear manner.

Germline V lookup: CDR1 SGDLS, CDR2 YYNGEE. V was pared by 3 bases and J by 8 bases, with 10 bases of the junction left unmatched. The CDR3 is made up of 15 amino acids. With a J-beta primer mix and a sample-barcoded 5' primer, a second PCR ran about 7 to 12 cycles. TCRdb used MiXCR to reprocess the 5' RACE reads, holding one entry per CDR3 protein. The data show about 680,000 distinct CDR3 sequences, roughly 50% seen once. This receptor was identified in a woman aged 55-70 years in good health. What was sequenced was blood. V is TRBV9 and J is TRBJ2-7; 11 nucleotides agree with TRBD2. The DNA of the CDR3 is TGTGCCAGCAGCGGAGACCCTGGGACTAGCGGAAAGCAGTACTTC. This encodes CASSGDPGTSGKQYF.